What follows are 18 T cell receptor beta chains derived from one specimen sequenced in a study of blood T cell repertoires in COVID-19. Only in-frame clones appear in the TCRdb table, and some are missing; sequencing was by immunoSEQ multiplex PCR. The table shows about 99,000 clones, with over 70% occurring only once. Sequenced input: peripheral blood. Receptors were obtained from a human donor in a cohort sampled during active or convalescent COVID-19.

The V call is TRBV19, the J call TRBJ2-2; 9 positions agree with TRBD1. J was trimmed by 6 bases and V by 8 bases; bases with no gene match: 10. Per germline, CDR1 LNHDA and CDR2 SQIVND (reference sequence). The CDR3 extends over 15 amino acids. In DNA, the CDR3 is TGTGCCAGTCGGATGTGGGACAGGGTGGCCGGGGAGCTGTTTTTT. It translates to CASRMWDRVAGELFF.

This chain uses TRBV7-6 with TRBJ1-1; the match to TRBD1 covers 7 bases. The CDR3 is 16 amino acids. Germline V CDR1 and CDR2: SGHVS, FNYEAQ. V shed 5 bases and J 1 base; nucleotides not matched to a gene: 10. The CDR3 region is CASSPRGVGGNTEAFF. Here the CDR3 DNA reads TGTGCCAGCAGCCCCAGGGGGGTAGGGGGGAACACTGAAGCTTTCTTT.

The V and J genes are TRBV7-8 and TRBJ1-4; D gene ambiguous. CDR3 length: 15 amino acids. Trimming took 5 bases from V and 0 from J, leaving 10 bases between them. CDR1 is SGHVS, CDR2 FQNEAQ, per germline. The CDR3: CASSPLTSTNEKLFF. The CDR3 coding sequence is TGTGCCAGCAGCCCCCTGACATCAACTAATGAAAAACTGTTTTTT.

The chain has TRBV18 and TRBJ1-1, with D tentatively TRBD1 (5 bases). V shed 3 bases and J shed 5 bases, with 16 bases lying between them. There are 15 residues in the CDR3. Germline CDR1 KGHSH, CDR2 LQKENI. CDR3 residues: CASSPGGGGSTEAFF. Here the CDR3 DNA reads TGTGCCAGCTCACCCGGGGGGGGAGGGTCAACTGAAGCTTTCTTT.

This CDR3 reads CASSEPGLAGQPYNEQFF. In DNA form, the CDR3 reads TGCGCCAGCAGTGAGCCCGGCCTAGCGGGTCAACCCTACAATGAGCAGTTCTTC. The rearrangement uses TRBV10-2 and TRBJ2-1; 8 positions match TRBD2. The CDR3 length is 18 residues. V lost 2 bases and J lost 2; bases outside the gene matches: 11. Per germline, CDR1 WSHSY and CDR2 SAAADI.

The chain employs TRBV7-2 and TRBJ2-1; D gene uncertain. Looked up from germline, CDR1 is SGHTA and CDR2 is FQGNSA. The CDR3 contains 16 residues. Deletions cut 5 bases from V and 0 bases from J, with 14 bases between. This CDR3 is CASSLTSASSYNEQFF. CDR3 DNA: TGTGCCAGCAGCCTAACTTCCGCGAGCTCCTACAATGAGCAGTTCTTC.

The chain joins TRBV11-2 to TRBJ1-3, with TRBD1 matching 7 bases. Germline values: CDR1 SGHAT, CDR2 FQNNGV. V shed 2 bases and J 0 bases; nucleotides not matched to a gene: 4. The CDR3 loop spans 16 amino acids. This CDR3 is CASSLLSGGSGNTIYF. The CDR3 coding sequence is TGTGCCAGCAGCTTATTGTCAGGGGGCTCTGGAAACACCATATATTTT. The full variable domain, with the rest looked up from reference TRBV11-2 and TRBJ1-3, is EAGVAQSPRYKIIEKRQSVAFWCNPISGHATLYWYQQILGQGPKLLIQFQNNGVVDDSQLPKDRFSAERLKGVDSTLKIQPAKLEDSAVYLCASSLLSGGSGNTIYFGEGSWLTVV.

The V and J genes are TRBV5-5 and TRBJ1-5, with 8 bases that match TRBD1. The CDR3 loop spans 13 amino acids. J was trimmed by 5 bases and V by 4 bases; bases with no gene match: 2. Germline assignment: CDR1 SGHKS and CDR2 YYEKEE (reference sequence). In DNA, the CDR3 is TGTGCCAGCAGCCTACAGGGGGATCAGCCCCAGCATTTT. This gives the protein CASSLQGDQPQHF.

V gene TRBV2 combines with J gene TRBJ2-5; D not resolved. The germline gives CDR1 SNHLY, CDR2 FYNNEI. The CDR3 is 14 amino acids. Trimming took off 4 bases at V and 5 bases at J, with 14 bases between the two ends. For the CDR3, the DNA is TGTGCCAGCAGTGTGTTGGGCAGTTGGGAGACCCAGTACTTC. Protein sequence: CASSVLGSWETQYF.

V gene TRBV2 combines with J gene TRBJ1-4, with a weak D call TRBD1 (5 bases). The V gene's germline CDR1 is SNHLY and CDR2 FYNNEI. This CDR3 contains 14 residues. Trimming took off 8 bases at V and 0 bases at J, with 10 bases between the two ends. CDR3 amino acids: CASFWGATNEKLFF. CDR3 DNA sequence: TGTGCCAGCTTTTGGGGCGCAACTAATGAAAAACTGTTTTTT.

The chain couples TRBV18 to TRBJ1-4, with D hard to call. There are 16 residues in the CDR3. CDR1 is KGHSH, CDR2 LQKENI, per germline. V lost 6 bases and J lost 4, with 18 bases in between. CDR3 loop: CASSLNPKSNNEKLFF. CDR3 nucleotides: TGTGCCAGCTCCCTCAATCCAAAGTCTAATAATGAAAAACTGTTTTTT.

The V gene is TRBV4-2, the J gene TRBJ1-1, with 10 positions matching TRBD1. There are 19 residues in the CDR3. The J segment lost 7 bases and the V segment lost 0 bases, leaving 17 bases of the junction unmatched. CDR1 is LGHNA, CDR2 YNFKEQ, per germline. This CDR3 is CASSQDSIVLDRGDSEAFF. In nucleotides, the CDR3 is TGTGCCAGCAGCCAAGACTCTATCGTGTTGGACAGGGGGGATAGTGAAGCTTTCTTT.

The J gene is TRBJ1-5, the V gene TRBV19; TRBD1 aligns across 8 bases. After removal of 3 bases from V and 5 bases from J, the junction contained 6 bases not matched to a gene. The CDR3 consists of 15 residues. Looked up from germline, CDR1 is LNHDA and CDR2 is SQIVND (reference sequence). The CDR3 region is CASSISGQGHQPQHF. The DNA for the CDR3 is TGTGCCAGTAGTATCTCCGGACAGGGCCATCAGCCCCAGCATTTT.

The chain recombines TRBV15 with TRBJ1-1; D gene unclear. Germline V gene data show CDR1 as LNHNV and CDR2 as YYDKDF (reference sequence). Trimming took off 1 base at V and 11 bases at J, with 11 bases between the two ends. CDR3 length: 12 residues. The CDR3 loop reads CATSRVGAGAFF. CDR3 nucleotides: TGTGCCACCAGCAGAGTCGGCGCAGGCGCTTTCTTT.

CDR3 coding DNA: TGTGCCAGCAGCCTCCGCGGAGGTAATAGGGAAAAACTGTTTTTT. This gives the protein CASSLRGGNREKLFF. V and J are TRBV9 and TRBJ1-4; D uncertain. This CDR3 has 15 amino acids. Trimming pared 4 bases from V and 8 bases from J, leaving 18 bases between. Germline CDR1 SGDLS, CDR2 YYNGEE.

The V and J genes are TRBV7-6 and TRBJ2-2; D remains ambiguous. The V gene's germline CDR1 is SGHVS and CDR2 FNYEAQ. The V end was cut by 5 bases, the J end by 5 bases, with 6 bases between. The CDR3 consists of 12 residues. The CDR3 here is CASSPVTGELFF. The CDR3 DNA reads as TGTGCCAGCAGCCCGGTGACCGGGGAGCTGTTTTTT.

V and J are TRBV19 and TRBJ1-6; possibly TRBD1 for D (6 bases). Germline assignment: CDR1 LNHDA and CDR2 SQIVND (reference sequence). The CDR3 has 15 amino acids. V gave up 6 bases and J gave up 9 bases, with 18 bases separating them. CDR3 DNA sequence: TGTGCCAGTAGCCCCCGGACAGCGGGGGTTTCACCCCTCCACTTT. This gives the protein CASSPRTAGVSPLHF.

The chain joins TRBV29-1 to TRBJ1-5, with 9 bases that match TRBD1. The CDR3 has 15 residues. Germline V CDR1 and CDR2: SQVTM, ANQGSEA. The ends lost 6 bases at V and 1 base at J; junction bases unmatched: 7. CDR3 DNA: TGCAGCGTACGACAGGGGGGGGCGAGCAATCAGCCCCAGCATTTT. Amino acids: CSVRQGGASNQPQHF.